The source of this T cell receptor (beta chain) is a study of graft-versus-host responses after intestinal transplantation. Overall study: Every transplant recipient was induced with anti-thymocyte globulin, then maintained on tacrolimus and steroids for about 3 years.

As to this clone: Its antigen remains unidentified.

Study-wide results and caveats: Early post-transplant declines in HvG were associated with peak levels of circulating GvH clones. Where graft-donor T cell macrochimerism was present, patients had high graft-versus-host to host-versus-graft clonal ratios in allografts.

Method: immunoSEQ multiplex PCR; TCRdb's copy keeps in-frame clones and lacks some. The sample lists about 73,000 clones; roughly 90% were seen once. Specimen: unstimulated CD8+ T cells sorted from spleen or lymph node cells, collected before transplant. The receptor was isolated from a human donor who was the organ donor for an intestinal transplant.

The CDR3, as DNA: TGTGCCAGCAGGCTTAGCGGGGGGGCCTGGTACAATGAGCAGTTCTTC. Encoded protein: CASRLSGGAWYNEQFF. The genes are TRBV7-9 and TRBJ2-1, with 11 bases lining up with TRBD2. CDR1 and CDR2 (germline): SEHNR, FQNEAQ (reference sequence). With V trimmed by 6 bases and J by 4 bases, 8 bases remained unmatched. The CDR3 spans 16 residues.